Listed here are 20 T cell receptor beta chains from one sample, sequenced in a study of molecular identifiers for immune sequencing clone quantification. In TCRdb, the PCR reads were re-called with MiXCR into one record per CDR3 protein. The sample consists of some 680,000 distinct CDR3 sequences, roughly 23% of them appearing once. Source material: naive CD8+ T cells from blood, with Jurkat cell RNA spiked in. Described subset: FACS-sorted CD8+CD4-CCR7+CD45RA+ naive T cells. The receptors were sampled from a human donor in good health. Some libraries in this study had Jurkat cell RNA spiked in.

In this sample, this clonotype turned up a few times. A junction boundary mismatches the germline segment, possibly from a read error. J is TRBJ1-5 and V is TRBV15; possibly TRBD1 for D (5 bases). CDR3 size: 16 residues. Per the germline V gene, CDR1 is LNHNV and CDR2 is YYDKDF (reference sequence). The CDR3 region has the DNA TGTGCCACCAGCAGTGTGGGGCCAGGCCGCAATCAGCCTCAGCATTTT. Translation: CATSSVGPGRNQPQHF.

Worth noting for this clonotype: A much larger clone sits a single nucleotide away, making a read error possible. The rearrangement links TRBV6-2 or TRBV6-3 to TRBJ2-3; D is ambiguous. The V gene's germline CDR1 is MNHEY and CDR2 SVGEGT. V was cut by 4 bases and J by 5 bases, with 10 bases left in between. The CDR3 spans 13 residues. CDR3 coding DNA: TGTGCCAGCAGTTCAAAACAACTAGATACGCAGTATTTT. It specifies CASSSKQLDTQYF.

The rearrangement links TRBV4-3 to TRBJ2-7; D remains ambiguous. The germline V gene has CDR1 LGHNA and CDR2 YSLEER. V was cut by 4 bases and J by 5 bases, with 15 bases left in between. The CDR3 runs to 14 residues. The CDR3 nucleotides are TGCGCCAGCAGCCTCTACAGAGGAATGGACGAGCAGTACTTC. It codes for CASSLYRGMDEQYF.

Comments on this clonotype: Just one base apart from a much larger clone, this may be a read error. Because the CDR3 is missing its conserved closing phenylalanine or tryptophan, this is likely a read error. CDR3 loop: CASSWMGAGADTQYS. The CDR3 DNA is TGCGCCAGCAGTTGGATGGGGGCCGGGGCAGATACGCAGTATTCT. The chain uses TRBV10-2 and TRBJ2-3, with D perhaps TRBD1 (6 bases). Germline-derived CDR1 and CDR2 are WSHSY and SAAADI. This CDR3 spans 15 amino acids. With 5 bases removed from V and 4 bases from J, the gap between germline ends came to 16 bases.

Many counts were recorded for this clonotype. An end of the junction differs from the germline gene, which may be a read error. V and J are TRBV13 and TRBJ1-2; possibly TRBD1 for D (5 bases). CDR1 and CDR2 from the germline V gene are PRHDT and FYEKMQ (reference sequence). The CDR3 is 14 residues long. CDR3 residues: CASSLGAGDYGYTF. The DNA of the CDR3 is TGTGCCAGCAGCCTAGGGGCAGGCGATTATGGCTACACCTTC. The full variable domain, completed using reference TRBV13 and TRBJ1-2, is AAGVIQSPRHLIKEKRETATLKCYPIPRHDTVYWYQQGPGQDPQFLISFYEKMQSDKGSIPDRFSAQQFSDYHSELNMSSLELGDSALYFCASSLGAGDYGYTFGSGTRLTVV.

As for this clonotype: A much bigger clone sits one base away, suggesting this may be a read error. The rearrangement links TRBV5-1 to TRBJ1-1; maybe TRBD1 (6 bases). CDR1 and CDR2 from the germline V gene are SGHRS and YFSETQ. Trimming removed 4 bases at V and 3 bases at J, with 13 bases between. There are 14 residues in the CDR3. The chain's CDR3 is CASSPPWGHTEAFF. DNA for the CDR3: TGCGCCAGCAGCCCACCCTGGGGGCACACTGAAGCTTTCTTT.

This clonotype was observed at least ten times. This rearrangement joins TRBV7-2 to TRBJ1-5; D call uncertain. This CDR3 spans 14 amino acids. V was cut by 1 base and J by 4 bases, with 8 bases left in between. The V gene's germline CDR1 is SGHTA and CDR2 FQGNSA. The CDR3 DNA sequence: TGTGCCAGCAGCTTAGGTGGATTTAATCAGCCCCAGCATTTT. It codes for CASSLGGFNQPQHF.

This clonotype was seen only a few times. V usage is TRBV27 and J usage is TRBJ2-7; 11 bases are shared with TRBD2. From germline, CDR1 is MNHEY and CDR2 SMNVEV (reference sequence). The V segment lost 5 bases and the J segment 2 bases; nucleotides outside the gene matches: 11. This CDR3 has 17 amino acids. CDR3 protein: CASSTNLLSGRAYEQYF. CDR3 nucleotide sequence: TGTGCCAGCAGTACCAACCTCCTTAGCGGGAGGGCCTACGAGCAGTACTTC.

To note about this clonotype: A read error may explain this, as a much larger clone is one base away. The chain uses TRBV7-6 and TRBJ2-5, with D perhaps TRBD1 (5 bases). This CDR3 spans 14 amino acids. CDR1 and CDR2 from the germline V gene are SGHVS and FNYEAQ. Trimming cost V 5 bases and J 4 bases, with 14 bases left between them. CDR3 sequence (DNA): TGTGCCAGCAGCCGCTACAGGAACCCAGAGACCCAGTACTTC. Its translation is CASSRYRNPETQYF.

This clonotype has ten or more counts. The gene calls are TRBV7-2 and TRBJ1-1; 7 positions agree with TRBD1. V lost 1 base, J lost 4 bases, and 6 bases stayed unmatched. Germline assignment: CDR1 SGHTA and CDR2 FQGNSA. The CDR3 totals 15 residues. In nucleotides, the CDR3 is TGTGCCAGCAGCTTAGTCGACAGGGTGGGCACTGAAGCTTTCTTT. It yields the protein CASSLVDRVGTEAFF.

This rearrangement joins TRBV20-1 to TRBJ1-2; D gene uncertain. V lost 0 bases to trimming and J lost 1 base, with 6 bases between them. The germline gives CDR1 DFQATT, CDR2 SNEGSKA (reference sequence). This CDR3 has 13 amino acids. The CDR3 DNA is TGCAGTGCTAGAGATTCACATAACTATGGCTACACCTTC. It specifies CSARDSHNYGYTF.

This chain uses TRBV24-1 with TRBJ1-5, with D hard to call. Trimming stripped 5 bases from V and 3 bases from J, with 10 bases between. CDR1 is KGHDR and CDR2 is SFDVKD in the germline V gene. This CDR3 region has 14 residues. DNA of the CDR3: TGTGCCACCAGTGTCGACGGCTACAATCAGCCCCAGCATTTT. Its translation: CATSVDGYNQPQHF.

Notes on this clonotype: This may arise from a read error, as a much more abundant clone is one base away. The gene calls are TRBV27 and TRBJ1-1, with D unclear. Germline CDR1 is MNHEY and CDR2 is SMNVEV (reference sequence). V was cut by 7 bases and J by 2 bases, with 20 bases left in between. The CDR3 loop spans 16 amino acids. The CDR3 loop is CASNPVEPLLNTEAFF. CDR3 DNA: TGTGCCAGCAATCCAGTCGAACCGCTTCTTAACACTGAAGCTTTCTTT.

The rearrangement uses TRBV7-2 and TRBJ2-7; TRBD1 aligns across 7 bases. CDR1 is SGHTA, CDR2 FQGNSA, per germline. V lost 4 bases, J lost 2 bases, and 8 bases stayed unmatched. The CDR3 runs to 15 residues. In nucleotides, the CDR3 is TGTGCCAGCAGCTACAGGGGTCGTACCCCCTACGAGCAGTACTTC. Translation gives CASSYRGRTPYEQYF.

This rearrangement joins TRBV20-1 to TRBJ2-3; 9 bases map to TRBD2. This CDR3 region has 15 residues. V shed 5 bases, J shed 2 bases, and the junction held 8 bases outside the gene matches. The germline V gene has CDR1 DFQATT and CDR2 SNEGSKA (reference sequence). CDR3: CSAASTSGDTDTQYF. The CDR3 DNA follows: TGCAGTGCTGCTTCGACTAGCGGAGACACAGATACGCAGTATTTT.

The V gene is TRBV5-4, the J gene TRBJ2-7; no definite D call. In germline, CDR1 is SGHNT, CDR2 YYREEE (reference sequence). V was pared by 3 bases and J by 9 bases, with 10 bases between. The CDR3 runs 11 residues. The CDR3 DNA reads TGTGCCAGCAGCTCACCGGACGTGCAGTACTTC. Protein: CASSSPDVQYF.

At least ten counts were recorded for this clonotype. The chain couples TRBV7-9 to TRBJ2-4; no clear D. V dropped 7 bases and J dropped 5 bases, with 15 bases sitting between them. The length of the CDR3 is 14 residues. CDR1 is SEHNR, CDR2 FQNEAQ, per germline (reference sequence). The CDR3 here is CASNPTVDENIQYF. As DNA, the CDR3 is TGTGCCAGCAACCCAACGGTGGACGAAAACATTCAGTACTTC.

This clonotype was seen at least ten times. The genes are TRBV7-2 and TRBJ2-3, with 9 bases lining up with TRBD2. V shed 1 base, J shed 1 base, and the junction held 3 bases outside the gene matches. The CDR3 loop spans 16 amino acids. From germline, CDR1 is SGHTA and CDR2 FQGNSA. The CDR3 region has the DNA TGTGCCAGCAGCTTAGATCCTAGCGGGGGCACAGATACGCAGTATTTT. This translates into CASSLDPSGGTDTQYF. The whole variable domain, remainder taken from reference TRBV7-2 and TRBJ2-3, is GAGVSQSPSNKVTEKGKDVELRCDPISGHTALYWYRQSLGQGLEFLIYFQGNSAPDKSGLPSDRFSAERTGGSVSTLTIQRTQQEDSAVYLCASSLDPSGGTDTQYFGPGTRLTVL.

This clonotype was recorded at least ten times. The genes are TRBV7-9 and TRBJ2-3; 12 nucleotides align to TRBD2. Germline-derived CDR1 and CDR2 are SEHNR and FQNEAQ (reference sequence). Trimming took 5 bases from V and 1 from J; bases not matched to a gene: 4. The CDR3 runs to 16 residues. The DNA of the CDR3 is TGTGCCAGCAGCCTCTGGACTAGCGGGGGCACAGATACGCAGTATTTT. It specifies CASSLWTSGGTDTQYF.

A few counts support this clonotype. The V call is TRBV6-6, the J call TRBJ2-7; 8 bases are a match to TRBD2. The CDR3 is 17 residues long. Germline CDR1 MNHNY, CDR2 SVGAGI (reference sequence). V shed 6 bases and J 4 bases; nucleotides not matched to a gene: 17. The chain's CDR3 is CASRPPPGSGEIYEQYF. The CDR3 nucleotides read TGTGCCAGCAGACCCCCCCCCGGTAGCGGGGAGATTTACGAGCAGTACTTC.